This is a list of T cell receptor beta chains from one sample in a study of cytotoxic CD8 clonotypes in ibrutinib-treated CLL. Sequencing was performed with immunoSEQ multiplex PCR; in TCRdb, only in-frame clones are kept and a portion is missing. Here the sample spans around 130,000 clones, approximately 80% being singletons. The sample consisted of PBMCs, taken after 24 months of ibrutinib treatment. The receptors come from a human donor with chronic lymphocytic leukemia. CDR3s include the opening cysteine and the closing phenylalanine or tryptophan. The D gene is left open where the match is weak. Clone size is given for some rows only: seen once, a few or many times, or a class if the clone is expanded.

V gene	clone size	D gene	J gene	CDR3 DNA	CDR3 protein
TRBV4-1	few	NA	TRBJ1-5	TGCGCCAGCAAAGGGGCGGGAAACAATCAGCCCCAGCATTTT	CASKGAGNNQPQHF
TRBV4-3	NA	NA	TRBJ2-3	TGCGCCAGCAGCCAGGGTGCAGGCATGGGAGATACGCAGTATTTT	CASSQGAGMGDTQYF
TRBV2	NA	TRBD2	TRBJ2-5	TGTGCCAGCAGTTCGACTAGCGGGGGGACCCAGTACTTC	CASSSTSGGTQYF
TRBV9	NA	NA	TRBJ2-1	TGTGCCAGTGATAGAGGGAACTCCTACAATGAGCAGTTCTTC	CASDRGNSYNEQFF
TRBV18	NA	TRBD1	TRBJ2-7	TGTGCCAGCTCACCACCGCTTGGGACAGCCTACGAGCAGTACTTC	CASSPPLGTAYEQYF
TRBV2	NA	NA	TRBJ2-7	TGTGCCAGCAGTGGTGGGATGGGGTTGGAGCAGTACTTC	CASSGGMGLEQYF
TRBV2	NA	NA	TRBJ2-7	TGTGCCAGCAGTGAAAGTACAGGCCCCTACGAGCAGTACTTC	CASSESTGPYEQYF
TRBV5-4	once	TRBD2	TRBJ2-5	TGTGCCAGCAGCTCCGGGACTAGCGGGGGTAAGGGCCGAGAGACCCAGTACTTC	CASSSGTSGGKGRETQYF
TRBV19	NA	NA	TRBJ1-2	TGTGCCAGTAGCGGGGAACTTGGATCCTATGGCTACACCTTC	CASSGELGSYGYTF
TRBV6-5	NA	NA	TRBJ2-5	TGTGCCACACGCCTAAGACTAGTCCAAGAGACCCAGTACTTC	CATRLRLVQETQYF
TRBV4-1	NA	TRBD1	TRBJ2-2	TGCGCCAGCAGCCACCCCCGGGACAGGGTTATTACCGGGGAGCTGTTTTTT	CASSHPRDRVITGELFF
TRBV7-2	NA	NA	TRBJ1-5	TGTGCCAGCAGCTTAGTTCCCGCCCACCCCCAGCATTTT	CASSLVPAHPQHF
TRBV6-6	NA	TRBD1	TRBJ1-2	TGTGCCAGCAGTACGGACAGGCCCCCCTATGGCTACACCTTC	CASSTDRPPYGYTF
TRBV2	NA	NA	TRBJ2-6	TGTGCCAGCAGTGAGCGTCGGACTGGGGCCAACGTCCTGACTTTC	CASSERRTGANVLTF
TRBV10-1	NA	NA	TRBJ2-1	TGCGCCAGCGGAGGTCACAATGAGCAGTTCTTC	CASGGHNEQFF
TRBV5-1	NA	TRBD1	TRBJ1-6	TGCGCCAGCAGCCCCTCGACAGGGGAAGGGTCACCCCTCCACTTT	CASSPSTGEGSPLHF
TRBV10-3	NA	NA	TRBJ1-2	TGTGCCATATCCCCAGGGGATGGCTACACCTTC	CAISPGDGYTF
TRBV19	few	TRBD2	TRBJ2-7	TGTGCCAGTAGTCGGGACTACTCCTACGAGCAGTACTTC	CASSRDYSYEQYF
TRBV7-9	NA	NA	TRBJ1-3	TGTGCCAGCAGCTTACGGGCCCTCTCTGGAAACACCATATATTTT	CASSLRALSGNTIYF
TRBV7-9	NA	TRBD1	TRBJ1-3	TGTGCCATCTACCGACAGGGCTCTGGAAACACCATATATTTT	CAIYRQGSGNTIYF
TRBV6-5	few	NA	TRBJ2-3	TGTGCCAGCAGCACGACAGCCAAGGCGACGCAGTATTTT	CASSTTAKATQYF
TRBV21-1	NA	NA	TRBJ1-6	TGTGCCAGCAGCAAAGTTCAGGGCCATCATTCACCCCTCCACTTT	CASSKVQGHHSPLHF
TRBV18	NA	NA	TRBJ2-2	TGTGCCAGCTCACCTGGGAGTCCCGGGGAGCTGTTTTTT	CASSPGSPGELFF
TRBV9	NA	NA	TRBJ1-4	TGTGCCAGCAGCGTAGGCCCACAAGGGGGAGGTGGTGAAAAACTGTTTTTT	CASSVGPQGGGGEKLFF
TRBV5-8	NA	TRBD1	TRBJ2-7	TGTGCCAGCAGCCCGGACAGGGGCCCCTACGAGCAGTACTTC	CASSPDRGPYEQYF
TRBV28	NA	NA	TRBJ1-2	TGTGCCAGTTCAGCGACTAACTATGGCTACACCTTC	CASSATNYGYTF